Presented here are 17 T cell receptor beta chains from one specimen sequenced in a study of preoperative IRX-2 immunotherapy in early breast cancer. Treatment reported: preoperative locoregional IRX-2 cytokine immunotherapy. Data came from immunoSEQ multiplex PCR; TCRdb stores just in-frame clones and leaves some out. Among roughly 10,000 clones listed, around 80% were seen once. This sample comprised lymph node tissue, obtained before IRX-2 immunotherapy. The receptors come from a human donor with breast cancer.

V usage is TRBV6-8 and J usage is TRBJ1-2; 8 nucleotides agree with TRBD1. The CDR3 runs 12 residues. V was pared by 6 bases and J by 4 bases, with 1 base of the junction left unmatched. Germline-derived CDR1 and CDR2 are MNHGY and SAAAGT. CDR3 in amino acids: CASRDRAYGYTF. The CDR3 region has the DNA TGTGCCAGCAGGGACAGGGCCTATGGCTACACCTTC.

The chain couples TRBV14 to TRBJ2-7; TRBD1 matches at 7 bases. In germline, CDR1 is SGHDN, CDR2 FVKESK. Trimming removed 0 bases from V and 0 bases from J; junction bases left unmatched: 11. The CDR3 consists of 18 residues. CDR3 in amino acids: CASSQDYTNRGRSYEQYF. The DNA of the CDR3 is TGTGCCAGCAGCCAAGACTATACTAACAGGGGCCGCTCCTACGAGCAGTACTTC.

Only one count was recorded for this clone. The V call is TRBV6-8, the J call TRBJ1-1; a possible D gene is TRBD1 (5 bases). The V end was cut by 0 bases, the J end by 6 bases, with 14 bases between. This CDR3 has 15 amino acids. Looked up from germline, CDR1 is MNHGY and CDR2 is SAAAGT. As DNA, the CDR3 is TGTGCCAGCAGTTACTCGTGGAGTGGGGGGTCTGAAGCTTTCTTT. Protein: CASSYSWSGGSEAFF.

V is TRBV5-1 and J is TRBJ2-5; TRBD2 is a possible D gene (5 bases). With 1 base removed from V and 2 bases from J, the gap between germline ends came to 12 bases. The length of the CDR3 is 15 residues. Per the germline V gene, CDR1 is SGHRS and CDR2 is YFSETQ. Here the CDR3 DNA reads TGCGCCAGCAGCTTGTCAGCGGCCCTACAAGAGACCCAGTACTTC. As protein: CASSLSAALQETQYF. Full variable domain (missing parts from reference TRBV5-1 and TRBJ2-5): KAGVTQTPRYLIKTRGQQVTLSCSPISGHRSVSWYQQTPGQGLQFLFEYFSETQRNKGNFPGRFSGRQFSNSRSEMNVSTLELGDSALYLCASSLSAALQETQYFGPGTRLLVL.

The CDR3 DNA is TGTGCCAGCAGTTATGGTCCCGAGCAGTACTTC. Translated: CASSYGPEQYF. The rearrangement links TRBV6-7 to TRBJ2-7; D ambiguous. TRBV6-7 is given ORF status, its function remaining uncertain. V was trimmed by 3 bases and J by 6 bases, leaving 6 bases between them. The CDR3 runs to 11 residues.

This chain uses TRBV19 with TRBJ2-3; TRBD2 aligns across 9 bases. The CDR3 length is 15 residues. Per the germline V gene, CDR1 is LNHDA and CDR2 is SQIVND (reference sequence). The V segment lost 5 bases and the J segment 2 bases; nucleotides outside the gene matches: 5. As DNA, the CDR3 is TGTGCCAGTAGTCCGAGGACTAGCGTCACAGATACGCAGTATTTT. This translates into CASSPRTSVTDTQYF.

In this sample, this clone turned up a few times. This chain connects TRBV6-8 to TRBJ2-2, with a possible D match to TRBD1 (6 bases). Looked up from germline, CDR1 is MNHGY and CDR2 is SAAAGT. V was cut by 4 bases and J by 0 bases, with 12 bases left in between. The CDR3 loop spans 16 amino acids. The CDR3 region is CASSSVGTTNTGELFF. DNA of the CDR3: TGTGCCAGCAGTTCAGTGGGGACAACGAACACCGGGGAGCTGTTTTTT.

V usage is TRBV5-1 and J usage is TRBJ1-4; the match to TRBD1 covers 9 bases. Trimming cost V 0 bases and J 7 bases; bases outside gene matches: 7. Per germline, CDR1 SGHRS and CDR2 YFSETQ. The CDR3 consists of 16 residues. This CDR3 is CASSLGGTGQGEKLFF. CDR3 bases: TGCGCCAGCAGCTTGGGGGGGACAGGGCAAGGTGAAAAACTGTTTTTT.

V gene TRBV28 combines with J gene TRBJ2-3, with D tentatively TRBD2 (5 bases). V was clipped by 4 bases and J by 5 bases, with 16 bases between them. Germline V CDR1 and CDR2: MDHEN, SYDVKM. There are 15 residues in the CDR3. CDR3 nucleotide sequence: TGTGCCAGCAGTTGGGCCGGGGTCCGAGGAGATACGCAGTATTTT. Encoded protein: CASSWAGVRGDTQYF.

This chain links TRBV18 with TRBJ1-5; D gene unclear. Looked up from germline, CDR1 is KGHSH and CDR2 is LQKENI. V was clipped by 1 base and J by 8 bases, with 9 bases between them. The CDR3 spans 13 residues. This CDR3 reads CASSPRVGEPQHF. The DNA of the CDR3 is TGTGCCAGCTCACCACGGGTTGGAGAGCCCCAGCATTTT.

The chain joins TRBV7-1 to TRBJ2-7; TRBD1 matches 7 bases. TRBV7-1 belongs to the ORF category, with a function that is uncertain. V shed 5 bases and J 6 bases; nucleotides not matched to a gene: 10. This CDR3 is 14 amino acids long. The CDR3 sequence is CASSAFTGVAEQYF. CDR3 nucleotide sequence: TGTGCCAGCAGCGCCTTCACAGGGGTTGCCGAGCAGTACTTC.

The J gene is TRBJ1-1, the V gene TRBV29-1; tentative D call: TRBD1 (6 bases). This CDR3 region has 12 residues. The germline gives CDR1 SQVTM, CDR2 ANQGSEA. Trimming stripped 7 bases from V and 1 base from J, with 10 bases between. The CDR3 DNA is TGCAGCGCATCACAGGGGAACACTGAAGCTTTCTTT. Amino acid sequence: CSASQGNTEAFF.

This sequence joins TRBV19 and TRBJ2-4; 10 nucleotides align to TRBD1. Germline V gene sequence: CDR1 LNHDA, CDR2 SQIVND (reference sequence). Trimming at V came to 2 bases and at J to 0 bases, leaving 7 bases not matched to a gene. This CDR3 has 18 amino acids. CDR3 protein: CASSIPGQGYLAKNIQYF. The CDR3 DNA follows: TGTGCCAGTAGTATACCGGGACAGGGGTACCTAGCCAAAAACATTCAGTACTTC.

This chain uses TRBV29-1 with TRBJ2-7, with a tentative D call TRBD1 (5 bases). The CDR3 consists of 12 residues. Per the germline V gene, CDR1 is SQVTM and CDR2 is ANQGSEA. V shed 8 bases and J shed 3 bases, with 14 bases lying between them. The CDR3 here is CSFQTEIYEQYF. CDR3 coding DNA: TGCAGCTTTCAGACAGAGATCTACGAGCAGTACTTC.

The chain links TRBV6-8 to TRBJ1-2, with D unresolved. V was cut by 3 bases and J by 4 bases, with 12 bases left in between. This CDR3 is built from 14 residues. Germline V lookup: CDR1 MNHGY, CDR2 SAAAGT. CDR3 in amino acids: CASSYGWGSYGYTF. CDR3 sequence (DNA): TGTGCCAGCAGTTATGGGTGGGGAAGCTATGGCTACACCTTC.

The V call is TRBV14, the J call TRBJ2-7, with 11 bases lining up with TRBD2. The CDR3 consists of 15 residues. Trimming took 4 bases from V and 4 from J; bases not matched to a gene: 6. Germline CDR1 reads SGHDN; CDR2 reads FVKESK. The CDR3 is CASSRLAGSLYEQYF. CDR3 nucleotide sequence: TGTGCCAGCAGCCGACTAGCGGGATCCCTTTACGAGCAGTACTTC.

CDR3 loop: CASSYVEGRGSNQPQHF. CDR3 coding DNA: TGTGCCAGCAGTTACGTGGAGGGAAGGGGTAGCAATCAGCCCCAGCATTTT. The V call is TRBV6-7, the J call TRBJ1-5; TRBD1 is a possible D gene (5 bases). TRBV6-7 is labeled an ORF, and its function is uncertain. This CDR3 contains 17 residues. V was pared by 2 bases and J by 0 bases, with 14 bases between.